Described below is a single T cell receptor (beta chain) sequence and its context. As yet, its antigen is unknown. The V segment lost 0 bases and the J segment 6 bases; nucleotides outside the gene matches: 7. CDR1 and CDR2 (germline): MNHEY, SVGAGI. This CDR3 comprises 15 residues. Using immunoSEQ multiplex PCR, the repertoire was profiled, and TCRdb retains in-frame clones only, with some absent. The repertoire includes some 130,000 clones, around 90% of them detected once, and around 1% sits in the top ten. The data stem from a study of T cell responses to AZD1222 COVID-19 vaccine. General observations from the study: Across spike, vaccine-associated CD4 TCRs were found, dominant at 160-218 and 743-854.

The TCR originated in an adult who received the AZD1222 COVID-19 vaccine. The chain carries TRBV6-5 and TRBJ1-2, with TRBD1 identical over 7 bases. The specimen was peripheral blood, collected 28 days after the second AZD1222 dose. The CDR3 bases are TGTGCCAGCAGTTACTCCGACAGGGACGTGGATGGCTACACCTTC. It is translated as CASSYSDRDVDGYTF.